Shown below are 15 T cell receptor beta chains from a single sample sequenced in a study of radiotherapy plus CTLA-4 blockade in lung cancer. Here immunoSEQ multiplex PCR was the method, and the copy in TCRdb shows in-frame clones only, minus some. The sample holds 43,000 or so clones, over 55% seen once. Sequencing was performed on peripheral blood, taken from a patient treated with radiotherapy plus ipilimumab. These receptors were taken from a human donor with non-small cell lung cancer who had a partial response to radiotherapy plus ipilimumab.

This clone turned up a few times. The chain carries TRBV13 and TRBJ1-1; maybe TRBD1 (6 bases). V was pared by 3 bases and J by 4 bases, with 15 bases between. Germline lookup yields CDR1 PRHDT and CDR2 FYEKMQ (reference sequence). The CDR3 consists of 15 residues. This CDR3 is CASSLSGTGSTEAFF. The CDR3 DNA reads as TGTGCCAGCAGCTTGTCGGGTACAGGGAGCACTGAAGCTTTCTTT.

This chain uses TRBV4-1 with TRBJ2-7; TRBD2 matches 14 bases. This CDR3 is built from 16 residues. V lost 1 base, J lost 9 bases, and 8 bases stayed unmatched. The germline V gene encodes CDR1 MGHRA and CDR2 YSYEKL. The CDR3 protein is CASSQGGGLAGEGQYF. In DNA form, the CDR3 reads TGCGCCAGCAGCCAAGGGGGGGGACTAGCGGGAGAAGGGCAGTACTTC.

The V gene is TRBV7-2, the J gene TRBJ2-4, with TRBD2 identical over 13 bases. This CDR3 is built from 17 residues. Germline-derived CDR1 and CDR2 are SGHTA and FQGNSA. The junction had 7 bases not matched to a gene; V was cut back by 4 bases and J by 4 bases. The CDR3 sequence: CASSSQGLAGEKNIQYF. The CDR3 DNA reads as TGTGCCAGCAGCTCCCAAGGACTAGCGGGGGAGAAAAACATTCAGTACTTC.

The chain has TRBV27 and TRBJ1-2; no definite D call. The CDR3 spans 14 residues. Germline V CDR1 and CDR2: MNHEY, SMNVEV (reference sequence). Trimming cost V 0 bases and J 5 bases, with 10 bases left between them. The DNA of the CDR3 is TGTGCCAGCAGTTTATCGGCCACAGAATATGGCTACACCTTC. Its translation is CASSLSATEYGYTF.

The rearrangement joins TRBV6-5 to TRBJ2-7, with D tentatively TRBD1 (6 bases). The V end was cut by 7 bases, the J end by 6 bases, with 19 bases between. This CDR3 spans 14 amino acids. Germline V gives CDR1 MNHEY, CDR2 SVGAGI. The CDR3 DNA sequence: TGTGCCAGCAACAGGGCCCCCACGGGACCCGAGCAGTACTTC. Encoded protein: CASNRAPTGPEQYF.

This clone was recorded a few times. Here the CDR3 DNA reads TGCAGCGTTACCGGGACAGGGTCGCACGAGCAGTACTTC. Protein product: CSVTGTGSHEQYF. This chain connects TRBV29-1 to TRBJ2-7; 9 bases are a match to TRBD1. V lost 5 bases and J lost 5; bases outside the gene matches: 7. The germline V gene has CDR1 SQVTM and CDR2 ANQGSEA. The CDR3 totals 13 residues.

The gene calls are TRBV7-6 and TRBJ2-7; D uncertain. The V gene's germline CDR1 is SGHVS and CDR2 FNYEAQ. The CDR3 covers 13 residues. Trimming removed 2 bases at V and 1 base at J, with 6 bases between. The CDR3 protein is CASSLTSSYEQYF. The CDR3 nucleotides read TGTGCCAGCAGCTTAACAAGTTCCTACGAGCAGTACTTC.

The V and J genes are TRBV19 and TRBJ1-1; maybe TRBD1 (5 bases). V was clipped by 7 bases and J by 2 bases, with 23 bases between them. The germline gives CDR1 LNHDA, CDR2 SQIVND (reference sequence). This CDR3 has 17 amino acids. The CDR3 loop reads CASIPLRERSENTEAFF. DNA of the CDR3: TGTGCCAGTATCCCCCTCAGGGAACGGAGTGAAAACACTGAAGCTTTCTTT.

This clone has a single count. The chain employs TRBV6-5 and TRBJ1-1, with TRBD1 matching 10 bases. This CDR3 contains 14 residues. Germline-derived CDR1 and CDR2 are MNHEY and SVGAGI. V trimming: 6 bases; J trimming: 6 bases; junction bases outside the gene matches: 7. The CDR3 DNA follows: TGTGCCAGCAGAAGGGGACAGGGGCTATCTGAAGCTTTCTTT. This translates into CASRRGQGLSEAFF.

The chain is built from TRBV6-1 and TRBJ2-7; 9 bases map to TRBD1. The CDR3 sequence is 17 residues long. The V gene's germline CDR1 is MNHNS and CDR2 SASEGT. V dropped 0 bases and J dropped 3; count of bases not matched to a gene: 9. CDR3 amino acids: CASSEAVSGQGYYEQYF. The CDR3 region has the DNA TGTGCCAGCAGTGAAGCGGTATCGGGACAGGGATACTACGAGCAGTACTTC.

There are a few counts of this clone. J is TRBJ1-2 and V is TRBV19; D might be TRBD1 (5 bases). Germline CDR1 LNHDA, CDR2 SQIVND (reference sequence). The CDR3 runs to 14 residues. Trimming removed 4 bases from V and 4 bases from J, with 13 bases in between. The CDR3: CASSTTEPGYGYTF. CDR3 nucleotide sequence: TGTGCCAGTAGTACGACAGAACCAGGCTATGGCTACACCTTC.

The rearrangement uses TRBV5-1 and TRBJ1-5; possibly TRBD1 for D (5 bases). Trimming left V 4 bases short and J 0 bases short, with 11 bases between. Germline-derived CDR1 and CDR2 are SGHRS and YFSETQ. This CDR3 spans 15 amino acids. In nucleotides, the CDR3 is TGCGCCAGCAGCCCCGACAGTTATAGCAATCAGCCCCAGCATTTT. This codes for CASSPDSYSNQPQHF.

This chain joins TRBV4-3 and TRBJ2-3, with a tentative D call TRBD1 (5 bases). V was clipped by 0 bases and J by 8 bases, with 18 bases between them. The CDR3 is 16 amino acids. From germline, CDR1 is LGHNA and CDR2 YSLEER. The CDR3 loop reads CASSQDSEHFQGTQYF. CDR3 DNA sequence: TGCGCCAGCAGCCAAGACTCCGAACACTTTCAGGGTACGCAGTATTTT.

This clone was counted between two and nine times. The chain combines TRBV7-8 with TRBJ1-2; the D is unclear. Trimming took off 4 bases at V and 5 bases at J, with 11 bases between the two ends. This CDR3 contains 13 residues. The germline V gene has CDR1 SGHVS and CDR2 FQNEAQ. CDR3 nucleotides: TGTGCCAGCAGCTCCGTTAATCTTTATGGCTACACCTTC. Translating gives CASSSVNLYGYTF. Based on the CDR3 plus reference TRBV7-8 and TRBJ1-2, the full variable domain is GAGVSQSPRYKVAKRGQDVALRCDPISGHVSLFWYQQALGQGPEFLTYFQNEAQLDKSGLPSDRFFAERPEGSVSTLKIQRTQQEDSAVYLCASSSVNLYGYTFGSGTRLTVV.

V and J are TRBV6-6 and TRBJ2-7; 12 bases are a match to TRBD1. V gave up 5 bases and J gave up 6 bases; unmatched junction bases: 5. This CDR3 is built from 14 residues. Germline values: CDR1 MNHNY, CDR2 SVGAGI (reference sequence). DNA for the CDR3: TGTGCCAGCAGTCTGGGGACAGGGGGCTTCGAGCAGTACTTC. This encodes CASSLGTGGFEQYF.